The 3 T cell receptor beta chains presented below share a single source sample, sequenced in a study of blood T cell repertoires in COVID-19. Libraries were prepared by immunoSEQ multiplex PCR; TCRdb keeps only in-frame clonotypes and omits some of them. The sample holds fewer than 150,000 clones; 70% to 85% are singletons and the top ten take 0.75% to 0.9%. The sample was peripheral blood. The source is a human donor with acute or convalescent COVID-19. The donor label of this sample is uncertain.

The chain uses TRBV5-8 and TRBJ1-1, with 9 bases aligning to TRBD1. Germline CDR1 and CDR2: SGHTS and YDEGEE. With V trimmed by 3 bases and J by 1 base, 4 bases remained unmatched. This CDR3 is 15 amino acids long. The CDR3 sequence is CASSSDRGKNTEAFF. The CDR3 DNA follows: TGTGCCAGCAGCTCGGACAGGGGAAAGAACACTGAAGCTTTCTTT.

This clone was seen only once. The genes are TRBV5-1 and TRBJ1-1; D gene unclear. The CDR3 totals 14 residues. Trimming removed 0 bases from V and 1 base from J, with 7 bases in between. CDR1 and CDR2 from the germline V gene are SGHRS and YFSETQ. The CDR3 sequence is CASSLGPSNTEAFF. For the CDR3, the DNA is TGCGCCAGCAGCTTGGGGCCTTCGAACACTGAAGCTTTCTTT.

CDR3 bases: TGCGCCAGCAGCAGTCACTACTTCGGAGAGACCCAGTACTTC. This sequence encodes CASSSHYFGETQYF. The chain joins TRBV5-1 to TRBJ2-5; D unresolved. With 4 bases removed from V and 4 bases from J, the gap between germline ends came to 14 bases. Germline CDR1 reads SGHRS; CDR2 reads YFSETQ. The CDR3 contains 14 residues. Together with reference TRBV5-1 and TRBJ2-5, the CDR3 gives the full variable domain: KAGVTQTPRYLIKTRGQQVTLSCSPISGHRSVSWYQQTPGQGLQFLFEYFSETQRNKGNFPGRFSGRQFSNSRSEMNVSTLELGDSALYLCASSSHYFGETQYFGPGTRLLVL.